The 10 T cell receptor beta chains below come from one sample, sequenced in a study of CD8 T cells in Susac syndrome. With random hexamers, reverse transcription was performed on roughly 0.45 to 1 ug of RNA. One entry per CDR3 protein results from TCRdb running MiXCR on the immunoSEQ multiplex PCR reads. The sample includes roughly 120,000 distinct CDR3 sequences, around 95% of them seen just once. The material sequenced was CD4+ T cells from PBMCs. These receptors were taken from a human donor in good health.

The rearrangement links TRBV4-3 to TRBJ1-2; a weak D match, TRBD1 (5 bases). The CDR3 totals 16 residues. V was cut by 1 base and J by 0 bases, with 12 bases left in between. In germline, CDR1 is LGHNA, CDR2 YSLEER. In nucleotides, the CDR3 is TGCGCCAGCAGCCAAGGGTCACAGGCGACTAACTATGGCTACACCTTC. Encoded protein: CASSQGSQATNYGYTF.

This chain uses TRBV5-1 with TRBJ1-1; TRBD1 might be the D (5 bases). In germline, CDR1 is SGHRS, CDR2 YFSETQ. Deletions cut 4 bases from V and 5 bases from J, with 15 bases between. The CDR3 has 14 residues. CDR3 bases: TGCGCCAGCAGCGTGGACGCCGGGGGGACTGAAGCTTTCTTT. Its translation: CASSVDAGGTEAFF.

In its sample, this clonotype was seen once. The rearrangement joins TRBV7-6 to TRBJ2-7; 14 nucleotides align to TRBD2. The germline V gene encodes CDR1 SGHVS and CDR2 FNYEAQ. V lost 1 base to trimming and J lost 6 bases; unmatched junction nucleotides: 8. The CDR3 extends over 17 amino acids. CDR3 DNA: TGTGCCAGCAGCTTAGGGGGGACTAGCGGGAGAGGCGGCGAGCAGTACTTC. It is translated as CASSLGGTSGRGGEQYF. Full variable domain (missing parts from reference TRBV7-6 and TRBJ2-7): GAGVSQSPRYKVTKRGQDVALRCDPISGHVSLYWYRQALGQGPEFLTYFNYEAQQDKSGLPNDRFSAERPEGSISTLTIQRTEQRDSAMYRCASSLGGTSGRGGEQYFGPGTRLTVT.

This clonotype was observed a single time. The rearrangement links TRBV2 to TRBJ2-2; tentative D call: TRBD1 (6 bases). Germline lookup yields CDR1 SNHLY and CDR2 FYNNEI. The CDR3 sequence is 15 residues long. Trimming removed 6 bases from V and 3 bases from J, with 14 bases in between. This chain's CDR3 is CASRNRVDDTGELFF. CDR3 nucleotides: TGTGCCAGCAGAAACAGGGTCGATGACACCGGGGAGCTGTTTTTT.

The chain combines TRBV29-1 with TRBJ2-4; TRBD1 agrees at 10 bases. The V segment lost 6 bases and the J segment 5 bases; nucleotides outside the gene matches: 4. The CDR3 is made up of 13 amino acids. Per the germline V gene, CDR1 is SQVTM and CDR2 is ANQGSEA. DNA for the CDR3: TGCAGCGTGTCCGGGACAGGGGAAAACATTCAGTACTTC. This codes for CSVSGTGENIQYF.

The V gene is TRBV29-1, the J gene TRBJ2-7; 10 bases are shared with TRBD1. The V and J ends lost 4 bases and 6 bases, in that order; junction bases with no gene match: 15. This CDR3 is built from 16 residues. Germline CDR1 is SQVTM and CDR2 is ANQGSEA. CDR3 protein: CSVAPAQRDRGREQYF. The CDR3 DNA reads as TGCAGCGTTGCCCCGGCTCAACGGGACAGGGGACGCGAGCAGTACTTC.

The chain joins TRBV10-3 to TRBJ2-7, with a tentative D call TRBD1 (5 bases). V shed 6 bases and J shed 0 bases, with 9 bases lying between them. The CDR3 loop spans 13 amino acids. Germline V gives CDR1 ENHRY, CDR2 SYGVKD. The CDR3 DNA follows: TGTGCCATCAGGGACATGAGCTCCTACGAGCAGTACTTC. This encodes CAIRDMSSYEQYF.

The chain has TRBV29-1 and TRBJ2-3, with 11 bases matching TRBD2. CDR1 is SQVTM and CDR2 is ANQGSEA in the germline V gene. J was trimmed by 1 base and V by 4 bases; bases with no gene match: 4. The CDR3 contains 15 residues. The DNA of the CDR3 is TGCAGCGTTGGTTTGGGACTAGCGGGCACAGATACGCAGTATTTT. This sequence encodes CSVGLGLAGTDTQYF.

CDR3 in DNA: TGTGCCAGTGGACAGGGGGTAGTTGTTTTGCACACTGAAGCTTTCTTT. Translated: CASGQGVVVLHTEAFF. V gene TRBV19 combines with J gene TRBJ1-1; 10 bases fit TRBD1. This CDR3 region has 16 residues. Germline-derived CDR1 and CDR2 are LNHDA and SQIVND (reference sequence). The ends lost 8 bases at V and 3 bases at J; junction bases unmatched: 12.

The chain uses TRBV12-3 or TRBV12-4 and TRBJ2-2, with D maybe TRBD2 (6 bases). The ends were cut back, 4 bases at V and 3 bases at J, with 9 bases in the middle. The CDR3 spans 14 residues. CDR3 amino acids: CASSYREYTGELFF. DNA of the CDR3: TGTGCCAGCAGTTACCGGGAGTACACCGGGGAGCTGTTTTTT.